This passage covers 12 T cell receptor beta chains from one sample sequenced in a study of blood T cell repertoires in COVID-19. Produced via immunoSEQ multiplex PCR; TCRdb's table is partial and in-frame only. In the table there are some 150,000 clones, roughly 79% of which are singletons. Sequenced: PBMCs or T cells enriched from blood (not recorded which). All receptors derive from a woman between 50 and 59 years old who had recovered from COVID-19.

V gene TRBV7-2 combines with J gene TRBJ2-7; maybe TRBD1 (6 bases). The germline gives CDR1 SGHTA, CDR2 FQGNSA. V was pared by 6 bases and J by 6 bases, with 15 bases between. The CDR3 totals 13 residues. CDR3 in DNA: TGTGCCAGCAGGCTCCATACAGGGAGCGAGCAGTACTTC. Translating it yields CASRLHTGSEQYF.

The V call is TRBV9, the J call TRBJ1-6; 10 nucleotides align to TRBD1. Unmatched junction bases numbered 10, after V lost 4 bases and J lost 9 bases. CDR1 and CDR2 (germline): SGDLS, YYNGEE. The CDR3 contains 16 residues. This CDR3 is CASSSETGGIGSPLHF. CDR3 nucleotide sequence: TGTGCCAGCAGCTCAGAGACAGGGGGCATTGGTTCACCCCTCCACTTT.

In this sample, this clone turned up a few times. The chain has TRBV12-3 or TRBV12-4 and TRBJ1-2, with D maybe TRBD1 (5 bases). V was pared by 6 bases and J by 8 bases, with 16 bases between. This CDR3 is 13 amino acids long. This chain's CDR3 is CASSPDGGLGYTF. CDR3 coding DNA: TGTGCCAGCAGCCCCGACGGGGGTCTGGGCTACACCTTC.

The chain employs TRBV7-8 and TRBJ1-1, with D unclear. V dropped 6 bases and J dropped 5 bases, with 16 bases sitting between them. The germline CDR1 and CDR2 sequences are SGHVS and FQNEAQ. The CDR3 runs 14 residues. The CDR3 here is CASSFGRVGTEAFF. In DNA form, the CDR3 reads TGTGCCAGCAGTTTTGGGAGGGTGGGGACTGAAGCTTTCTTT.

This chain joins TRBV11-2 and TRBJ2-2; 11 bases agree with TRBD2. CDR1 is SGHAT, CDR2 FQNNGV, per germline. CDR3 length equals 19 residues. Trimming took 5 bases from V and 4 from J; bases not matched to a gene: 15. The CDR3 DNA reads TGTGCCAGCAGCCTCATGCCCCCTAGCGGGGGGACGAGCACCGGGGAGCTGTTTTTT. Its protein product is CASSLMPPSGGTSTGELFF.

The CDR3 DNA sequence: TGTGCCAGCAGCCAAATCCGAGAGGGCTACACCTTC. It translates to CASSQIREGYTF. V usage is TRBV3-1 (or the pseudogene TRBV3-2) and J usage is TRBJ1-2; D call uncertain. Germline CDR1 is LGHDT and CDR2 is YNNKEL (reference sequence). With 2 bases removed from V and 8 bases from J, the gap between germline ends came to 9 bases. CDR3 length equals 12 residues.

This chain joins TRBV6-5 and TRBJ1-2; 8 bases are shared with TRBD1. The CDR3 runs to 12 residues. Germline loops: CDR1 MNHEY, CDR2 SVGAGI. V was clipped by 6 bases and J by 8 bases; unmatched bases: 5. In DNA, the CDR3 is TGTGCCAGCAGGTACAGGGGGATCGGCTACACCTTC. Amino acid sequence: CASRYRGIGYTF.

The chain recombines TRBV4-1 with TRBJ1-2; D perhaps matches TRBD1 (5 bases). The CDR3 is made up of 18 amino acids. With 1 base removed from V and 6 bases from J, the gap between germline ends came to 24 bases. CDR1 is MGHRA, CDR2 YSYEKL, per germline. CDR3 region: CASSQGFKGTLGGNGYTF. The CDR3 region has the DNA TGCGCCAGCAGCCAAGGATTTAAAGGGACTCTTGGAGGGAATGGCTACACCTTC.

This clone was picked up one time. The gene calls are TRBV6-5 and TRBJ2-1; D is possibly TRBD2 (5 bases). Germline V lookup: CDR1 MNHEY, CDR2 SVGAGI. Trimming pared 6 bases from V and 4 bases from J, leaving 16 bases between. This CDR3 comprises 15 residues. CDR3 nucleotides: TGTGCCAGCAGCCGCTTGAGTAGCGAGTACAATGAGCAGTTCTTC. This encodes CASSRLSSEYNEQFF.

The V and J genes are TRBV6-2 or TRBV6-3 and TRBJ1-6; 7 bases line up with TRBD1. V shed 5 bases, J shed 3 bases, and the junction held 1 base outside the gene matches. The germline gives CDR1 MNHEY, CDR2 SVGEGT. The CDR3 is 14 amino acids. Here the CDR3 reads CASSRTGYNSPLHF. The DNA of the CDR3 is TGTGCCAGCAGTCGGACAGGCTATAATTCACCCCTCCACTTT.

This chain's CDR3 is CASSFSGNTEAFF. The CDR3 coding sequence is TGTGCCAGCAGCTTCTCGGGGAACACTGAAGCTTTCTTT. The rearrangement links TRBV7-9 to TRBJ1-1; D not certain. Germline CDR1 and CDR2: SEHNR and FQNEAQ (reference sequence). CDR3 length: 13 amino acids. With 3 bases removed from V and 1 base from J, the gap between germline ends came to 6 bases.

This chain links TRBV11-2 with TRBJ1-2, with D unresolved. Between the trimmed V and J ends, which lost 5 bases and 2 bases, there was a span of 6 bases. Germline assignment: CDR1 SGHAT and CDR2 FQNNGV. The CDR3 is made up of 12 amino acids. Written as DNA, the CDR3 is TGTGCCAGCAGCGGGAGGAACTATGGCTACACCTTC. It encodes CASSGRNYGYTF.